This TCR beta chain was observed in a study of cytomegalovirus exposure and HLA in healthy donors. In regard to this clone: Its specificity is not known.

The study, taken as a whole, reports: Later analysis suggested most CMV-associated TCR beta chains were HLA-restricted. Another analysis was done later, and it associated 16,951 TCR beta sequences with HLA alleles at 0.05 false discovery rate. For cytomegalovirus status, the classifier reportedly gave diagnoses with high specificity and sensitivity. Investigators reported 164 TCR beta chains as tied to cytomegalovirus.

The PCR used 60 Vbeta and 13 Jbeta primers. Using immunoSEQ multiplex PCR, the repertoire was profiled, and TCRdb retains in-frame clones only, with some absent. The sample lists some 120,000 clones; around four fifths were seen once. The germline gives CDR1 SNHLY, CDR2 FYNNEI. The CDR3 spans 11 residues. Sequencing was carried out using PBMCs. The source is a man aged 25 to 45 in good health and CMV-seropositive. The gene calls are TRBV2 and TRBJ2-5, with unresolved D. The J call is in doubt because the DNA end fits TRBJ2-7 better. CDR3 loop: CASSPIYEQYF. DNA of the CDR3: TGTGCCAGCAGTCCGATCTACGAGCAGTACTTC.